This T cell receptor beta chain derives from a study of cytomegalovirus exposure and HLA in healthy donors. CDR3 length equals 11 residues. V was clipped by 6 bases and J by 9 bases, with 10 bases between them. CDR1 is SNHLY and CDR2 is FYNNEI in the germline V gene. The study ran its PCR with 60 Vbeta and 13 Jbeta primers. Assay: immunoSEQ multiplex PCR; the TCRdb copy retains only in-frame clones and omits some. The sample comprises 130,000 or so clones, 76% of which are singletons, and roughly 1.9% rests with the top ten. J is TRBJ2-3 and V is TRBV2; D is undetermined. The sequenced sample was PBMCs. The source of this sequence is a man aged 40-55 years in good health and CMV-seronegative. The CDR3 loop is CASSQVDTQYF. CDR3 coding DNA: TGTGCCAGCAGCCAGGTTGACACGCAGTATTTT.